The clone carrying this T cell receptor (beta chain) was seen a handful of times. The data stem from a study of T cells in Graves' hyperthyroidism and ophthalmopathy. There were TCR beta CDR3 regions amplified from RNA transcripts. TCR CDR3 underwent first-round RT-PCR with the HTBI primer set. TCRdb redid the calling of the multiplex PCR reads with MiXCR, one entry per CDR3 protein. The sample consists of some 500,000 distinct CDR3 sequences, approximately 25% of them appearing once. Deletions cut 1 base from V and 4 bases from J, with 13 bases between. In germline, CDR1 is ENHRY, CDR2 SYGVKD. The CDR3 extends over 15 amino acids.

The sample comprised blood. The chain joins TRBV10-3 to TRBJ1-2; perhaps TRBD1 as D (6 bases). This clonotype originated in a woman aged 25 to 39 with Graves' ophthalmopathy. The DNA for the CDR3 is TGTGCCATCAGTGAGTGGGCACAGGGTTCCTATGGCTACACCTTC. Its protein product is CAISEWAQGSYGYTF.